This entry concerns a single TCR beta chain. This sample is drawn from a study of cytomegalovirus exposure and HLA in healthy donors. The J segment lost 5 bases and the V segment lost 2 bases, leaving 4 bases of the junction unmatched. This CDR3 contains 13 residues. Per germline, CDR1 SQVTM and CDR2 ANQGSEA. PCR employed 60 Vbeta and 13 Jbeta primers. Repertoires were generated with immunoSEQ multiplex PCR, while TCRdb's copy carries only in-frame clones and drops some. The repertoire holds more than 85,000 clones, with roughly 86% as singletons. Sequencing used PBMCs. The TCR sequence derives from a man between 40 and 49 years old in good health and CMV-seronegative. The chain combines TRBV29-1 with TRBJ1-1; 8 nucleotides match TRBD1. The CDR3 reads CSVEQGAGTEAFF. The CDR3 nucleotides are TGCAGCGTTGAACAGGGGGCGGGAACTGAAGCTTTCTTT. The full variable domain, in which reference TRBV29-1 and TRBJ1-1 provide the parts outside the CDR3, is SAVISQKPSRDICQRGTSLTIQCQVDSQVTMMFWYRQQPGQSLTLIATANQGSEATYESGFVIDKFPISRPNLTFSTLTVSNMSPEDSSIYLCSVEQGAGTEAFFGQGTRLTVV.